This TCR beta chain was sequenced in a study of early T cells in non-severe SARS-CoV-2 infection. Study-wide background: It was bulk RNA from unsorted whole blood that was sequenced, and the chains were unpaired.

The V gene's germline CDR1 is LGHNA and CDR2 YSLEER. The V and J ends lost 1 base and 5 bases respectively, with 8 bases between them. The CDR3 extends over 14 amino acids. Unique molecular identifiers were affixed to single, distinct cDNA molecules. TCRdb called the 5' RACE reads again in MiXCR, with one record for every CDR3 protein. The table includes 75,000 to 100,000 distinct CDR3 sequences, 11% to 15% detected once. The clonotype comes from an adult who was a healthcare worker with PCR-confirmed SARS-CoV-2 infection or an uninfected control (not recorded which). The chain links TRBV4-3 to TRBJ2-2, with D hard to call. The source material was whole blood. The CDR3 sequence is CASSQGHSTGELFF. The CDR3 DNA is TGCGCCAGCAGCCAAGGACATTCTACCGGGGAGCTGTTTTTT.